One and the same sample provided the 27 T cell receptor beta chains below, sequenced in a study of prognosis after radiotherapy for stage I lung cancer. The authors amplified TCR beta CDR3 from genomic DNA using two-round multiplex PCR. First-round PCR amplification was performed with primers specific to each TRBV and TRBJ gene. MiXCR, run by TCRdb on the multiplex PCR reads, gives a single entry per CDR3 protein. Of around 14,000 distinct CDR3 sequences in the sample, 25% to 30% were seen once. This sample comprised PBMCs, obtained before or after stereotactic body radiation therapy (not recorded which). The origin of the receptors is a donor aged 50 or older with non-small cell lung cancer.

Details on this clonotype: One end of the junction varies from germline; a read error may be responsible. The rearrangement links TRBV27 to TRBJ2-7; D assignment may be TRBD1 or TRBD2 (5 bases each). The CDR3 runs to 17 residues. The V gene's germline CDR1 is MNHEY and CDR2 SMNVEV (reference sequence). Here the CDR3 reads CASRAGEGRRSSYEQYF. The CDR3 DNA reads as TGTGCCAGCAGGGCGGGCGAGGGACGAAGAAGCTCCTATGAGCAGTACTTC.

This clonotype was seen at least ten times. The chain uses TRBV19 and TRBJ2-6; unclear D gene. Germline V gives CDR1 LNHDA, CDR2 SQIVND (reference sequence). The V end lost 3 bases, the J end lost 2 bases, and 2 bases lay between the germline ends. The CDR3 is made up of 13 amino acids. Here the CDR3 reads CASSIPGANVLTF. CDR3 nucleotide sequence: TGTGCCAGTAGTATTCCTGGGGCCAACGTCCTGACTTTC.

This clonotype was recorded at least ten times. The chain couples TRBV7-9 to TRBJ2-7; no clear D. This CDR3 has 12 amino acids. Between the trimmed V and J ends, which lost 1 base and 6 bases, there was a span of 7 bases. Germline CDR1 and CDR2: SEHNR and FQNEAQ (reference sequence). CDR3 DNA: TGTGCCAGCAGCTTAGTCGGTCTCGAGCAGTACTTC. Protein: CASSLVGLEQYF.

In its sample, this clonotype was seen a few times. A much larger clone differs from this one at a single base, so this may be a read error. The conserved phenylalanine or tryptophan normally closing the CDR3 is absent here, so this likely arose from a read error. The chain joins TRBV7-3 to TRBJ2-3, with TRBD2 matching over 12 bases. Germline-derived CDR1 and CDR2 are SGHTA and FQGTGA. J gave up 1 base and V 3 bases, and 8 bases lay outside the gene matches. The CDR3 loop spans 18 amino acids. The CDR3 protein is CASSFPLAGGRGTDTQYL. For the CDR3, the DNA is TGTGCCAGCAGCTTTCCGCTAGCGGGGGGGCGGGGCACAGATACGCAGTATCTT.

In this sample, this clonotype turned up many times. V and J are TRBV30 and TRBJ2-7; TRBD1 matches at 10 bases. Germline CDR1 reads GTSNPN; CDR2 reads SVGIG (reference sequence). The CDR3 loop spans 13 amino acids. V was pared by 2 bases and J by 6 bases, with 4 bases of the junction left unmatched. Here the CDR3 reads CAWSHGTGVEQYF. In DNA form, the CDR3 reads TGTGCCTGGAGTCATGGGACAGGGGTCGAGCAGTACTTC. Supplemented by reference TRBV30 and TRBJ2-7, the full variable domain reads SQTIHQWPATLVQPVGSPLSLECTVEGTSNPNLYWYRQAAGRGLQLLFYSVGIGQISSEVPQNLSASRPQDRQFILSSKKLLLSDSGFYLCAWSHGTGVEQYFGPGTRLTVT.

This clonotype was seen at least ten times. The chain couples TRBV5-8 to TRBJ2-3; D uncertain. The CDR3 length is 15 residues. The V end was cut by 2 bases, the J end by 0 bases, with 10 bases between. Germline CDR1 reads SGHTS; CDR2 reads YDEGEE. In DNA, the CDR3 is TGTGCCAGCAGCTTATCCAGCTTTAGCACAGATACGCAGTATTTT. This sequence encodes CASSLSSFSTDTQYF.

The gene calls are TRBV6-9 and TRBJ2-6, with a weak D call TRBD1 (6 bases). Germline assignment: CDR1 MNHGY and CDR2 SVAAGI. V lost 4 bases to trimming and J lost 4 bases, with 11 bases between them. There are 15 residues in the CDR3. This CDR3 is CASSSSGAGANVLTF. The DNA for the CDR3 is TGTGCCAGCAGTTCCTCAGGGGCCGGGGCCAACGTCCTGACTTTC.

Regarding this clonotype: As the CDR3 is not closed by the conserved phenylalanine or tryptophan, this likely results from a read error. The rearrangement uses TRBV28 and TRBJ1-5, with D possibly being TRBD1 (6 bases). Germline CDR1 MDHEN, CDR2 SYDVKM. The CDR3 totals 15 residues. CDR3: CAISLGQGFRQPQHL. The CDR3 nucleotides are TGTGCCATCAGTTTGGGGCAGGGGTTTAGGCAGCCCCAGCATCTT.

As regards this clonotype: A far larger clone is just one base off, so this is likely a read error. This chain joins TRBV6-4 and TRBJ1-2; the D gene is possibly TRBD1 (5 bases). CDR1 is MRHNA and CDR2 is SNTAGT in the germline V gene. The CDR3 is made up of 15 amino acids. Trimming removed 10 bases from V and 6 bases from J, with 24 bases in between. Here the CDR3 reads CAINPGQGSLHGYTF. Here the CDR3 DNA reads TGTGCCATCAACCCCGGGCAGGGTTCCCTCCATGGCTACACCTTC.

This clonotype was detected only once. A far bigger clonotype differs at one base, so this is likely a read error. The chain is built from TRBV27 and TRBJ1-6; TRBD1 matches at 9 bases. The J call may be faulty, since TRBJ1-1 better matches the DNA end. CDR1 is MNHEY, CDR2 SMNVEV, per germline (reference sequence). The CDR3 is 15 residues long. This CDR3 reads CASNSRGQGSAEAFF. CDR3 DNA sequence: TGTGCCAGCAATTCGAGGGGACAGGGCAGCGCTGAAGCTTTCTTT.

In its sample, this clonotype ranks as medium-sized. This rearrangement joins TRBV6-1 to TRBJ2-3; the D gene is possibly TRBD2 (6 bases). Looked up from germline, CDR1 is MNHNS and CDR2 is SASEGT. The CDR3 is made up of 13 amino acids. Trimming took 8 bases from V and 1 from J, leaving 10 bases between them. The CDR3 nucleotides read TGTGCCAGCGGAGGGCAGGGCACAGATACGCAGTATTTT. It is translated as CASGGQGTDTQYF.

This clonotype was observed a handful of times. This likely reflects a read error, since a far larger clone is one base away. The chain combines TRBV6-2 or TRBV6-3 with TRBJ2-7, with 8 bases matching TRBD1. This CDR3 contains 16 residues. Germline CDR1 MNHEY, CDR2 SVGEGT. The V and J ends lost 5 bases and 1 base, in that order; junction bases with no gene match: 10. CDR3 bases: TGTGCCAGCAGTGGAGCGTTCGGACAGGGATCCTACGAGCAGTACTTC. This encodes CASSGAFGQGSYEQYF.

On this clonotype: With a far larger clone one base away, a read error is the likely cause. This rearrangement joins TRBV6-4 to TRBJ1-2; TRBD1 is a possible D gene (5 bases). V was trimmed by 7 bases and J by 8 bases, leaving 20 bases between them. The length of the CDR3 is 14 residues. Germline values: CDR1 MRHNA, CDR2 SNTAGT. The CDR3 DNA reads as TGTGCCAGCACCAGACAGTGGGCCCACGAAGGCTACACCTTC. Protein product: CASTRQWAHEGYTF.

This clonotype was detected many times. This rearrangement joins TRBV6-1 to TRBJ1-5; perhaps TRBD1 as D (5 bases). Trimming left V 8 bases short and J 6 bases short, with 14 bases between. The V gene's germline CDR1 is MNHNS and CDR2 SASEGT. The CDR3 is 13 amino acids. The CDR3 DNA is TGTGCCAGCGGGGACGGTTTAGGTCAGCCCCAGCATTTT. Amino acid sequence: CASGDGLGQPQHF.

This clonotype appeared many times. The V and J genes are TRBV5-4 and TRBJ1-5; a weak D match, TRBD1 (6 bases). CDR3 length: 14 residues. V was clipped by 1 base and J by 3 bases, with 8 bases between them. In germline, CDR1 is SGHNT, CDR2 YYREEE (reference sequence). CDR3 protein: CASSLRGANQPQHF. The CDR3 DNA is TGTGCCAGCAGCTTGAGGGGGGCCAATCAGCCCCAGCATTTT.

The gene calls are TRBV28 and TRBJ1-2, with D unclear. This CDR3 is built from 13 residues. Germline V gene data show CDR1 as MDHEN and CDR2 as SYDVKM. V dropped 4 bases and J dropped 7 bases, with 13 bases sitting between them. The CDR3 sequence: CASSSKSNVGYTF. The CDR3 DNA reads TGTGCCAGCAGTTCAAAAAGTAACGTTGGCTACACCTTC.

Within the sample, this clonotype is medium-sized (0.01 to 0.1%). This chain joins TRBV12-3 or TRBV12-4 and TRBJ2-5; D remains unclear. Trimming removed 3 bases from V and 4 bases from J, with 12 bases in between. The CDR3 runs to 14 residues. CDR3 sequence (DNA): TGTGCCAGCAGTTTGGCTGGTAGCATAGAGACCCAGTACTTC. Translating gives CASSLAGSIETQYF.

This clonotype is classed as medium-sized. The chain joins TRBV27 to TRBJ2-3; TRBD1 matches 9 bases. Trimming took 7 bases from V and 3 from J; bases not matched to a gene: 8. Germline loops: CDR1 MNHEY, CDR2 SMNVEV (reference sequence). The CDR3 is 15 amino acids. DNA for the CDR3: TGTGCCAGCACCAAACAGGGGGCCTGGACAGATACGCAGTATTTT. Translating it yields CASTKQGAWTDTQYF.

The chain employs TRBV6-1 and TRBJ2-7; 13 nucleotides align to TRBD2. The germline V gene has CDR1 MNHNS and CDR2 SASEGT. V trimming: 6 bases; J trimming: 6 bases; junction bases outside the gene matches: 5. CDR3 length: 14 amino acids. CDR3 DNA: TGTGCCAGCAGACTAGCGGGGGGGAAGGTCGAGCAGTACTTC. Translating it yields CASRLAGGKVEQYF.

This clonotype showed up many times. V gene TRBV20-1 combines with J gene TRBJ2-2; TRBD2 agrees at 9 bases. Germline CDR1 and CDR2: DFQATT and SNEGSKA (reference sequence). With 4 bases clipped from V and 5 bases from J, the junction kept 8 bases outside the gene matches. The CDR3 is made up of 15 amino acids. The CDR3 bases are TGCAGTGCTACTATAGCGGGAGTCGGTACCGGGGAGCTGTTTTTT. It translates to CSATIAGVGTGELFF.

By share, this clonotype counts as medium-sized. This rearrangement joins TRBV12-3 or TRBV12-4 to TRBJ1-6, with D unresolved. The V gene lost 6 bases and the J gene lost 7 bases, with 19 bases spanning the gap. The CDR3 loop spans 16 amino acids. The CDR3 nucleotides are TGTGCCAGCAGGACCGGGCCCCTCCGAGGCAATTCACCCCTCCACTTT. Its translation: CASRTGPLRGNSPLHF.

This clonotype was picked up many times. The chain combines TRBV28 with TRBJ1-5; D possibly corresponds to TRBD1 (5 bases). The CDR3 has 15 residues. The germline V and J ends were trimmed by 2 bases and 3 bases, with 11 bases remaining between them. In germline, CDR1 is MDHEN, CDR2 SYDVKM. The CDR3 here is CASSLVQGDNQPQHF. The CDR3 DNA sequence: TGTGCCAGCAGTTTAGTTCAGGGAGACAATCAGCCCCAGCATTTT.

The table lists this clonotype with many counts. The chain links TRBV5-6 to TRBJ2-3, with D maybe TRBD2 (6 bases). V dropped 7 bases and J dropped 3 bases, with 21 bases sitting between them. Germline CDR1 is SGHDT and CDR2 is YYEEEE. The CDR3 runs to 16 residues. The CDR3 nucleotides read TGTGCCAGCTTGAATGCTCCACAGGAGGGGACAGATACGCAGTATTTT. Translating it yields CASLNAPQEGTDTQYF. Combining the CDR3 with reference TRBV5-6 and TRBJ2-3 gives the whole variable domain DAGVTQSPTHLIKTRGQQVTLRCSPKSGHDTVSWYQQALGQGPQFIFQYYEEEERQRGNFPDRFSGHQFPNYSSELNVNALLLGDSALYLCASLNAPQEGTDTQYFGPGTRLTVL.

This chain links TRBV2 with TRBJ1-1; D is unresolved. CDR1 and CDR2 from the germline V gene are SNHLY and FYNNEI. V lost 8 bases to trimming and J lost 1 base, with 14 bases between them. The CDR3 length is 14 residues. CDR3 bases: TGTGCCAGCTCACAGACTGATTCGAACACTGAAGCTTTCTTT. It encodes CASSQTDSNTEAFF.

This rearrangement joins TRBV28 to TRBJ2-5, with 9 positions matching TRBD1. The CDR3 runs 14 residues. CDR1 is MDHEN, CDR2 SYDVKM, per germline. The CDR3, as DNA: TGTAACAGCAGTACGGGACAGGGTCTTGAGACCCAGTACTTC. It specifies CNSSTGQGLETQYF.

This clonotype occurred once. The likely explanation is a read error, given a far larger clone one base away. The chain employs TRBV7-9 and TRBJ2-4; 10 bases match TRBD2. Gene TRBJ2-1 matches the end of the DNA better, so the J call may be wrong. Germline V CDR1 and CDR2: SEHNR, FQNEAQ (reference sequence). The CDR3 contains 15 residues. CDR3 DNA sequence: TGTGCCAGCAGCCTGGGGGCTAGCGGGAGCAGTGAGCAGTTCTTC. It specifies CASSLGASGSSEQFF.

Notes on this clonotype: This is likely an artifact of a read error, given a far larger clone one base away. This rearrangement joins TRBV7-9 to TRBJ2-7, with a tentative D call TRBD1 (6 bases). CDR1 and CDR2 from the germline V gene are SEHNR and FQNEAQ (reference sequence). The CDR3 contains 15 residues. The germline V and J ends were trimmed by 3 bases and 1 base, with 13 bases remaining between them. CDR3 in amino acids: CASSLVQGISYEQYF. The CDR3 DNA is TGTGCCAGCAGCTTGGTACAGGGTATTTCCTACGAGCAGTACTTC.